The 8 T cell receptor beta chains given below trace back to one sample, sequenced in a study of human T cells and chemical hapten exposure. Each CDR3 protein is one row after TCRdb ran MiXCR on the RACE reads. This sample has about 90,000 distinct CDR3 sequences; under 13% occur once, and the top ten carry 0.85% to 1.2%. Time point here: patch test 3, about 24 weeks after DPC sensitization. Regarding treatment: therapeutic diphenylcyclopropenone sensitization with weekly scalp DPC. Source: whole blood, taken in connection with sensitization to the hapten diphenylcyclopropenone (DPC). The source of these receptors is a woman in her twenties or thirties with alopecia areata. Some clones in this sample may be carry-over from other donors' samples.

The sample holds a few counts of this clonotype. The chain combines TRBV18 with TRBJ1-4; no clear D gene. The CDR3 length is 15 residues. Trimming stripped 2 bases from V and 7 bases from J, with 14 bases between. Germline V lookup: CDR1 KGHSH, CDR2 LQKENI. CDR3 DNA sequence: TGTGCCAGCTCACCAGAGGAGGTCCTGGGTGAAAAACTGTTTTTT. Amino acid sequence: CASSPEEVLGEKLFF.

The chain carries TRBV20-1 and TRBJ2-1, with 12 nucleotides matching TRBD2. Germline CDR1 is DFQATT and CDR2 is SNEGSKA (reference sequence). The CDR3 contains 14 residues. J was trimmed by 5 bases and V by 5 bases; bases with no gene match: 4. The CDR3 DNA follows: TGCAGTGCTCTTCTAGCGGGAGGGGACAATGAGCAGTTCTTC. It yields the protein CSALLAGGDNEQFF.

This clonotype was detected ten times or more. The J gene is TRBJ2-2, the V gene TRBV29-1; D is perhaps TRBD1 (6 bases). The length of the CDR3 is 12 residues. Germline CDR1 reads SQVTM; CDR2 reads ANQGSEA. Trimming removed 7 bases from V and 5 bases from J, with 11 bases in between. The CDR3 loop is CSGEGDTGELFF. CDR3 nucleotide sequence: TGCAGCGGAGAGGGGGATACCGGGGAGCTGTTTTTT.

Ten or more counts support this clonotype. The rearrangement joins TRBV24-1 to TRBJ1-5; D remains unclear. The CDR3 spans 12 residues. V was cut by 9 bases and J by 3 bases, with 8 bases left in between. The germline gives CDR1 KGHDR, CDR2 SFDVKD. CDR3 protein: CATPRVNQPQHF. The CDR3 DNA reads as TGTGCCACCCCTCGGGTCAATCAGCCCCAGCATTTT.

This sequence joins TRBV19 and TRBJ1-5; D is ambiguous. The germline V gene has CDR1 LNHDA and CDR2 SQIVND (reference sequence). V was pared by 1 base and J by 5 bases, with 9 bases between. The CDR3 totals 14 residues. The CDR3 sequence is CASSIGPGDQPQHF. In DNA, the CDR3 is TGTGCCAGTAGTATAGGCCCGGGCGATCAGCCCCAGCATTTT. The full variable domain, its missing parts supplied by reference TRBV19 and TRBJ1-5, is DGGITQSPKYLFRKEGQNVTLSCEQNLNHDAMYWYRQDPGQGLRLIYYSQIVNDFQKGDIAEGYSVSREKKESFPLTVTSAQKNPTAFYLCASSIGPGDQPQHFGDGTRLSIL.

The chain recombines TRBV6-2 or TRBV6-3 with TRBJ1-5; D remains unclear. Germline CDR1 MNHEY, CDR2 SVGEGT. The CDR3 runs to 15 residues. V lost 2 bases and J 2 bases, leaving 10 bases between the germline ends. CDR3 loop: CASSYAAGGNQPQHF. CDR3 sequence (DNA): TGTGCCAGCAGTTACGCCGCCGGGGGCAATCAGCCCCAGCATTTT.

CDR3 sequence reads: CASRPGPSLETQYF. The CDR3 DNA reads as TGTGCCAGCCGCCCGGGACCGAGCCTAGAGACCCAGTACTTC. V gene TRBV7-2 combines with J gene TRBJ2-5; possibly TRBD1 or TRBD2 for D (5 bases each). V gave up 8 bases and J gave up 4 bases, with 17 bases separating them. The CDR3 consists of 14 residues. The germline CDR1 and CDR2 sequences are SGHTA and FQGNSA.

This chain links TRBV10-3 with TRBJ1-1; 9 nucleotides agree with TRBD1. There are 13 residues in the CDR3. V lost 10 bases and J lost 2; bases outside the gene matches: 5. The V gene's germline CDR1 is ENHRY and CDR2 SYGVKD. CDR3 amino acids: CATGDRVNTEAFF. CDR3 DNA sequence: TGTGCCACCGGGGACAGGGTTAACACTGAAGCTTTCTTT.